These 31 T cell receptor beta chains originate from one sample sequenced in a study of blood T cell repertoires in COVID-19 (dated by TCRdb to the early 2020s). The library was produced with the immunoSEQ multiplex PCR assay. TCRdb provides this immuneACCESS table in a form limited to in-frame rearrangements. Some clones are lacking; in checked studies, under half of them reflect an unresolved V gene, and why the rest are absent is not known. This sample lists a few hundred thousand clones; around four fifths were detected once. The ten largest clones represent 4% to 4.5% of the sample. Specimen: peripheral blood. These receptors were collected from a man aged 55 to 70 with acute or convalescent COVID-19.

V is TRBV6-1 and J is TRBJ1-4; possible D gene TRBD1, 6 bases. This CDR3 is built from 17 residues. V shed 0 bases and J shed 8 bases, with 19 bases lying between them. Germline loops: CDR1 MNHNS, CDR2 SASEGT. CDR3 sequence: CASSEARGLPLREKLFF. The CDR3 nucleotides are TGTGCCAGCAGTGAAGCCAGGGGACTACCCTTGCGGGAAAAACTGTTTTTT.

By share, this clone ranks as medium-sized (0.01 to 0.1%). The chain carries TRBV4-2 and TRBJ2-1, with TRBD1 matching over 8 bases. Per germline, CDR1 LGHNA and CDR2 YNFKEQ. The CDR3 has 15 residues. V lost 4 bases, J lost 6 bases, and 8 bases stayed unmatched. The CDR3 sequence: CASSPRTGLGNEQFF. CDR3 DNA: TGTGCCAGCAGCCCCAGGACAGGGTTAGGCAATGAGCAGTTCTTC.

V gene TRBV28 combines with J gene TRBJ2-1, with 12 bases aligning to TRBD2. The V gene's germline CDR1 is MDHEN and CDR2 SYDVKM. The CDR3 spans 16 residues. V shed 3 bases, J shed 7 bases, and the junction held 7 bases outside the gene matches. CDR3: CASSFPASGRANEQFF. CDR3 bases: TGTGCCAGCAGTTTTCCAGCTAGCGGGAGGGCGAATGAGCAGTTCTTC.

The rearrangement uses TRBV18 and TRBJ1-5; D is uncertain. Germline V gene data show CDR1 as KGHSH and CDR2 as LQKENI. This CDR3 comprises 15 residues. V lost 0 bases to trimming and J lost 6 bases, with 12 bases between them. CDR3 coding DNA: TGTGCCAGCTCACCACCCCAGTCGCGGGGTCAGCCCCAGCATTTT. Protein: CASSPPQSRGQPQHF.

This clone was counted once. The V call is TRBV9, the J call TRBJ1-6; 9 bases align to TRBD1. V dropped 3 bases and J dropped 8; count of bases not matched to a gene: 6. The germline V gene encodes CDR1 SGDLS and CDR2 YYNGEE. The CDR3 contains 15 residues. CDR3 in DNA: TGTGCCAGCAGCGGGGGACAGGGAGGAGATTCACCCCTCCACTTT. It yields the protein CASSGGQGGDSPLHF.

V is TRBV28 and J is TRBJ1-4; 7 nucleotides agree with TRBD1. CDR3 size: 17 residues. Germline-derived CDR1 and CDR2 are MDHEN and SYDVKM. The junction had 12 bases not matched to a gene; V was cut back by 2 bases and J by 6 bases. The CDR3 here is CASSLGGGNGIYEKLFF. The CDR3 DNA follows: TGTGCCAGCAGTTTAGGAGGGGGCAATGGGATTTATGAAAAACTGTTTTTT.

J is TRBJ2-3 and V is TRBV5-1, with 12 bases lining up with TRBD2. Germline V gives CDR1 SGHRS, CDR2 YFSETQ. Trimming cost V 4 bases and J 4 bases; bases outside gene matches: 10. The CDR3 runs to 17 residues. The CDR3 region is CASSQSSGTSGSDTQYF. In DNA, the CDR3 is TGCGCCAGCAGCCAATCGTCCGGGACTAGCGGGTCAGATACGCAGTATTTT.

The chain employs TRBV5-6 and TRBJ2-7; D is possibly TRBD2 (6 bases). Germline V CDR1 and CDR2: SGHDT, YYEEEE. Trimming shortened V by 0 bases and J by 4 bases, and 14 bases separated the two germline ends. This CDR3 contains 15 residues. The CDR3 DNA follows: TGTGCCAGCAGCTTGGCGACGGGAGTGGGGTACGAGCAGTACTTC. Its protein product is CASSLATGVGYEQYF.

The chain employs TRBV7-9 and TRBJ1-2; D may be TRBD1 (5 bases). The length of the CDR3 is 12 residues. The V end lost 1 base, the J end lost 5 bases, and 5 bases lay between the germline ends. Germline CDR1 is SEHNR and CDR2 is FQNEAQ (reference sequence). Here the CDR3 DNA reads TGTGCCAGCAGCTTAGAGGGGTATGGCTACACCTTC. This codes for CASSLEGYGYTF.

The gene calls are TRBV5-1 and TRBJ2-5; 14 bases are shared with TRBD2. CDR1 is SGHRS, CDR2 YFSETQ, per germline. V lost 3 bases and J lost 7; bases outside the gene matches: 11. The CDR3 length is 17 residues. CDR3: CASSSLTSGRAGGTQYF. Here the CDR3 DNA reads TGCGCCAGCAGCTCCCTGACTAGCGGGAGGGCCGGAGGGACCCAGTACTTC.

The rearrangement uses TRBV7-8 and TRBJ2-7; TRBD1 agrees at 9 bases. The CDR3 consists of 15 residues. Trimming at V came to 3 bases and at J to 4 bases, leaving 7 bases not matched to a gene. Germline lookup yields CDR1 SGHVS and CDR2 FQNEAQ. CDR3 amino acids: CASSLGTGLGYEQYF. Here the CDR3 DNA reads TGTGCCAGCAGCTTGGGGACAGGGTTAGGTTACGAGCAGTACTTC. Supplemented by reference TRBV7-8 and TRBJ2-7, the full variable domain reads GAGVSQSPRYKVAKRGQDVALRCDPISGHVSLFWYQQALGQGPEFLTYFQNEAQLDKSGLPSDRFFAERPEGSVSTLKIQRTQQEDSAVYLCASSLGTGLGYEQYFGPGTRLTVT.

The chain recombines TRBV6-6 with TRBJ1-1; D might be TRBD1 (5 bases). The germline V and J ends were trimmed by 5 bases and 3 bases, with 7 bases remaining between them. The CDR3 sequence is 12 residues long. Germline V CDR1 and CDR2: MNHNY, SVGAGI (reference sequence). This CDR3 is CASSAGYTEAFF. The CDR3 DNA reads TGTGCCAGCAGTGCAGGGTACACTGAAGCTTTCTTT.

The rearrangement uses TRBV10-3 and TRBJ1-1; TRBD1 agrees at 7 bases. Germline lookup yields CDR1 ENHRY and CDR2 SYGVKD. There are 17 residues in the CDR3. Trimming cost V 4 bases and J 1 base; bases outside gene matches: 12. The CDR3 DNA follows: TGTGCCATCAGTGGCGCCCATACAGGGGCCCCGAACACTGAAGCTTTCTTT. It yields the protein CAISGAHTGAPNTEAFF.

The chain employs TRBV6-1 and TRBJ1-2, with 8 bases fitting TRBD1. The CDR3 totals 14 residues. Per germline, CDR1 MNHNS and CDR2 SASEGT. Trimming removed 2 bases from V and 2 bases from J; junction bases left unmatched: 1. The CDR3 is CASSEWTGNYGYTF. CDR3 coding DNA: TGTGCCAGCAGTGAATGGACAGGGAACTATGGCTACACCTTC.

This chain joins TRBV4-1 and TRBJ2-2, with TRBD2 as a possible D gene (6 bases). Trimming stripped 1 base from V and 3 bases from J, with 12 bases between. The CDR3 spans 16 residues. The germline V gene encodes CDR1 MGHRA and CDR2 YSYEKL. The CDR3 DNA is TGCGCCAGCAGCCAAGGGAGGGGCCGGCACACCGGGGAGCTGTTTTTT. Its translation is CASSQGRGRHTGELFF.

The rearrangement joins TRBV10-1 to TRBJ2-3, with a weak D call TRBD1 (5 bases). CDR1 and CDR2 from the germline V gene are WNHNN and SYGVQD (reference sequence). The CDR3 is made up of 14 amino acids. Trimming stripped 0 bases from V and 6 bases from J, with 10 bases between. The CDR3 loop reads CASSESLRGDTQYF. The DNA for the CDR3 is TGCGCCAGCAGTGAGTCGTTAAGGGGCGATACGCAGTATTTT.

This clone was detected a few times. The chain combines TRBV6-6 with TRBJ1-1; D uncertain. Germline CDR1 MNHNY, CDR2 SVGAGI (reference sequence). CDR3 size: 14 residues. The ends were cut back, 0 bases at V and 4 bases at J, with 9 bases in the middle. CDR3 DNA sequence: TGTGCCAGCAGTTACTCAGGGAGGGCCACTGAAGCTTTCTTT. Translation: CASSYSGRATEAFF.

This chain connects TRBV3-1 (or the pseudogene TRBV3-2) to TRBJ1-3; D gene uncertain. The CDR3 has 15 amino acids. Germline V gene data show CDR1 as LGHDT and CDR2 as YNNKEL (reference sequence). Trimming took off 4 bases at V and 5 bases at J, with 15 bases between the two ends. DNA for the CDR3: TGTGCCAGCAGCCGCTCAGGCGTCCGAAGAAACACCATATATTTT. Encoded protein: CASSRSGVRRNTIYF.

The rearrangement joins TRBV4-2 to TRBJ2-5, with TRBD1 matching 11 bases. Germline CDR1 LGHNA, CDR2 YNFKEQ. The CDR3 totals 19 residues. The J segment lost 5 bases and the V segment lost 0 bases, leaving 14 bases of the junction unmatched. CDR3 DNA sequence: TGTGCCAGCAGCCAAGATCGGGGACCGGGACAGGGGGGAATGGAGACCCAGTACTTC. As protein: CASSQDRGPGQGGMETQYF.

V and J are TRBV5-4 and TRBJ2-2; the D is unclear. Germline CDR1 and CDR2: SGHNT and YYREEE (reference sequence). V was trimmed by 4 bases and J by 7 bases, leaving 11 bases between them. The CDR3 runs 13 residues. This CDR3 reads CASSTINGGELFF. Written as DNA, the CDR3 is TGTGCCAGCAGCACCATAAACGGCGGGGAGCTGTTTTTT. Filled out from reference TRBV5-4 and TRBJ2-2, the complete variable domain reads ETGVTQSPTHLIKTRGQQVTLRCSSQSGHNTVSWYQQALGQGPQFIFQYYREEENGRGNFPPRFSGLQFPNYSSELNVNALELDDSALYLCASSTINGGELFFGEGSRLTVL.

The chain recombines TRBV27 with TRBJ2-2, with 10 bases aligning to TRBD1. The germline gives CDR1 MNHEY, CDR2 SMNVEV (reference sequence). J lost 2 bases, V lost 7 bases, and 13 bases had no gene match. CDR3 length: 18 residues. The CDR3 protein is CASMSRDRGRKNTGELFF. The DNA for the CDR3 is TGTGCCAGCATGTCCCGGGACAGGGGACGAAAAAACACCGGGGAGCTGTTTTTT.

Here the CDR3 DNA reads TGTGCCAGCACCATGGGACTTTCCAATGAGCAGTTCTTC. It codes for CASTMGLSNEQFF. The chain carries TRBV2 and TRBJ2-1; tentative D call: TRBD2 (6 bases). Trimming took 7 bases from V and 6 from J, leaving 13 bases between them. The CDR3 sequence is 13 residues long. Looked up from germline, CDR1 is SNHLY and CDR2 is FYNNEI. Drawing the rest from reference TRBV2 and TRBJ2-1, the complete variable domain is EPEVTQTPSHQVTQMGQEVILRCVPISNHLYFYWYRQILGQKVEFLVSFYNNEISEKSEIFDDQFSVERPDGSNFTLKIRSTKLEDSAMYFCASTMGLSNEQFFGPGTRLTVL.

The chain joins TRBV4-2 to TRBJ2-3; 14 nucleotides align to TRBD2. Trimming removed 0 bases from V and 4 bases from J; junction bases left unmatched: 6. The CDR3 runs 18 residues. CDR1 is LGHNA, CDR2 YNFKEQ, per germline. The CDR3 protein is CASSQDGLAGGRADTQYF. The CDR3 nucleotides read TGTGCCAGCAGCCAAGACGGACTAGCGGGAGGAAGGGCAGATACGCAGTATTTT.

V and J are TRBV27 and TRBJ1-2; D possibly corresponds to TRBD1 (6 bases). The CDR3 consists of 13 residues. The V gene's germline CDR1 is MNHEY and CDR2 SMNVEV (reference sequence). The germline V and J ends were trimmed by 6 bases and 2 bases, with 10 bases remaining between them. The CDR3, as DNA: TGTGCCAGCAGGGGGACACAGAACTATGGCTACACCTTC. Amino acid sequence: CASRGTQNYGYTF.

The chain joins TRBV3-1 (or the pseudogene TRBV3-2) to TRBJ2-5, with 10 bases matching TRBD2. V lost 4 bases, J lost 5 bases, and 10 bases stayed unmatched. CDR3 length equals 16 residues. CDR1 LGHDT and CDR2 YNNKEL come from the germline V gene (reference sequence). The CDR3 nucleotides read TGTGCCAGCAGCCTTCAGGGACTAGCGCCTCGGGAGACCCAGTACTTC. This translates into CASSLQGLAPRETQYF.

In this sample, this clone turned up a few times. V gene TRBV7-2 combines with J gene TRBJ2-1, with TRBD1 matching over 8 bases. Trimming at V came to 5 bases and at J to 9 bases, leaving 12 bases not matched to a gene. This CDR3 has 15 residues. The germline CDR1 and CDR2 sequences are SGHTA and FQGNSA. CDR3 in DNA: TGTGCCAGCAGCATGGTTTGGACAGGGATCGGTGAGCAGTTCTTC. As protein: CASSMVWTGIGEQFF.

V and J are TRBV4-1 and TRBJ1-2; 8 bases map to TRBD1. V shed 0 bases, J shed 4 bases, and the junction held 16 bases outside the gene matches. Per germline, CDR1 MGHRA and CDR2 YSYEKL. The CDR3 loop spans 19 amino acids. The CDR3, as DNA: TGCGCCAGCAGCCAAGATGGAGCCCCCAGGGGGCGTTCGGGCTATGGCTACACCTTC. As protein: CASSQDGAPRGRSGYGYTF.

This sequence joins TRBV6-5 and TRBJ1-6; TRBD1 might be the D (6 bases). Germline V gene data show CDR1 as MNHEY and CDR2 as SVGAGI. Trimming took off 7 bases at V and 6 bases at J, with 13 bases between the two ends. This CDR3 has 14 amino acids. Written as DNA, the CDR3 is TGTGCCAGCACTCAGACAGGAGGTAATTCACCCCTCCACTTT. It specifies CASTQTGGNSPLHF.

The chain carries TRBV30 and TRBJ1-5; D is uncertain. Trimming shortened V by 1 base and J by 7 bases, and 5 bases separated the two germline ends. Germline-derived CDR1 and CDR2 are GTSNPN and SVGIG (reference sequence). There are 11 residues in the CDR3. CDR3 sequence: CAWSAQQPQHF. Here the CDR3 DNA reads TGTGCCTGGAGTGCCCAACAGCCCCAGCATTTT.

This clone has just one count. The CDR3 loop reads CASSSTGGDGEKLFF. The CDR3 DNA reads as TGTGCCAGCAGTTCCACGGGGGGCGATGGTGAAAAACTGTTTTTT. The chain is built from TRBV28 and TRBJ1-4; D perhaps matches TRBD1 (6 bases). Germline-derived CDR1 and CDR2 are MDHEN and SYDVKM. This CDR3 contains 15 residues. V gave up 4 bases and J gave up 7 bases, with 16 bases separating them.

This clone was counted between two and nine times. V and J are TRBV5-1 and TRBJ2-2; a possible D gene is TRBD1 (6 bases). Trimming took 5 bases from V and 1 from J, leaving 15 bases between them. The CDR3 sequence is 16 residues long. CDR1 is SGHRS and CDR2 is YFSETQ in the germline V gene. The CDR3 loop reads CASRLARGMNTGELFF. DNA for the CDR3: TGCGCCAGCAGACTCGCCAGGGGAATGAACACCGGGGAGCTGTTTTTT.